This T cell receptor beta chain was recovered during a study of regulatory T cells in long-lasting Graves disease listed by TCRdb under 2021. Broadly, across the study: Patients with newly diagnosed Graves' disease had been on antithyroid drugs for under 3 months. This study used TCR sequencing and RNA sequencing of peripheral blood to compare persistent Graves' disease patients against newly diagnosed Graves' disease patients. The study took place in China and was registered as a clinical trial. A total of 33 samples were covered by TCR sequencing, comprising roughly 13 persistent and roughly 20 newly diagnosed Graves' disease patients.

Of note for this clonotype: Which antigen it targets is not known. No qualities accompany the bases; no much larger clone lies one base away.

The method behind the library was multiplex PCR. Sequencing relied on an Illumina HiSeq 4000. TCR beta libraries were built with iRepertoire HTBI primers and Arm-PCR amplification of CDR3 regions. Gel purification was performed on PCR products prior to sequencing. On the authors' methods: Across samples, about 63 TRBV and around 15 TRBJ segments were identified and used for gene usage analysis of CDR3 amino acid clonotypes. Filtered high-quality paired reads were merged into contigs using COPE and FqMerger. BLAST was used to align contigs to the IMGT TRBV, TRBD and TRBJ reference genes, and CDR3 was defined following IMGT. Any clonotype with a frequency above 0.1% was classified as a highly expanded clone. Shannon entropy served as the measure of repertoire diversity, while the Gini coefficient captured V-J evenness. A clonotype found in more than one individual was treated as public. Starting from the raw public reads, TCRdb applied fastp trimming at Q25, assembled clones with MiXCR and retained in-frame beta chains. Identical CDR3 proteins give one entry, which carries the most common genes and DNA. The V and J calls come from TCRdb's annotation, not from the publication. The sample records under 450,000 distinct CDR3 sequences, approximately 12% of which are singletons. Clones ranked in the top ten supply 18% of the sample.

The full study reports these points: Sequencing and analysis were restricted to the TCR beta chain. Only peripheral blood was studied, because thyroid tissue, the primary lesion, was inaccessible. Compared with newly diagnosed patients, persistent Graves' disease patients had lower TCR Shannon entropy and fewer highly expanded clones, which suggests clonal expansion. Persistent disease showed preferential use of TRBV28, TRBJ1-2 and TRBJ2-5, whereas newly diagnosed disease favored TRBV20-1 and TRBJ2-1. The authors acknowledged the small sample size as a limitation that may reduce accuracy. Persistent patients shared more public clonotypes among themselves (around 3,000) than newly diagnosed patients did (approximately 970).

The germline V gene (reference sequence) supplies CDR1 LNHDA and CDR2 SQIVND. Including the terminal cysteine and phenylalanine, the CDR3 comprises 13 residues. Of the read, only the CDR3 DNA is kept; its 39 bases are in frame from base 1. Trimming removed 5 bases from V and 9 bases from J, leaving 11 bases between the germline ends. According to the study, the label for this sample's time point signals: newly diagnosed GD, antithyroid drugs for less than 3 months. For both TCR sequencing and RNA sequencing, RNA was extracted from PBMCs in TRIzol. The diagnosis of Graves' disease was made according to American Thyroid Association guidelines. Recruitment of patients was carried out at an endocrinology department in Xi'an, China. From each patient, nine milliliters of peripheral blood was collected into an EDTA anticoagulant tube. Ficoll Paque Plus density gradient separation was used to isolate PBMCs, and no further T cell sorting was done. An Agilent 2100 Bioanalyzer and agarose gel were used to assess RNA quality, and a NanoDrop 2000 was used to measure RNA concentration.

In addition, the sample was reused for a study of T cells in Graves' hyperthyroidism and ophthalmopathy. Per the second study: A patient counted as having stable Graves' hyperthyroidism if no progression to ophthalmopathy occurred over 18 months of follow-up. Hyperthyroidism patients were aged 18 to 65 years and newly diagnosed, with disease duration of less than 2 months. The study excluded patients with uncontrolled infections, other autoimmune diseases, pregnancy or lactation. Clinical symptoms, serum thyroxine and TRAb, thyroid ultrasound, and orbital computed tomography formed the basis for the diagnoses. The first round of RT-PCR for the TCR CDR3 was performed with the HTBI primer set and the Qiagen OneStep RT-PCR kit. Most expanded thyroid clonotypes (frequency above 0.001) were also detected in blood, a finding suggesting that blood repertoires may reflect thyroid immune responses. A model built on a 13 V-J signature distinguished ophthalmopathy from stable hyperthyroidism, reaching approximately 89% sensitivity and approximately 81% specificity in cross-validation and 80%/75% in testing. In validation, the model predicted progression to ophthalmopathy a median of 6.5 months before onset, with over 60% sensitivity and 72.22% specificity. To identify TCR V-J signatures that set the groups apart, the researchers used a discovery cohort of about a hundred patients, made up of 40 to 45 with Graves' ophthalmopathy and 57 with stable Graves' hyperthyroidism. Whether ophthalmopathy could be predicted prospectively was tested in an independent validation cohort made up of roughly 19 hyperthyroidism patients plus 17 patients who later progressed to ophthalmopathy. The 90 to 100 discovery patients were randomly divided into training and test sets at a 7:3 ratio. In addition, the study compared T-cell repertoires in thyroid tissue and in blood from about six Graves' hyperthyroidism patients. Once sampling was done, hyperthyroidism patients were given methimazole at a starting dose of 30 mg daily, whereas ophthalmopathy patients were given high-dose intravenous methylprednisolone. Libraries were constructed in a second round of multiplex PCR, after which size selection and purification were carried out. Sequencing of the libraries was done on an Illumina HiSeq2000 using paired-end 100 bp reads. SOAPnuke was used to process the raw data, with reads discarded if the reads contained adapters or uncalled bases, had a mean Phred below 15, or lacked an exact constant-primer or identifier match. High-quality paired reads were merged with COPE v1.2.5, and unique nucleotide sequences were defined as clonotypes. Clonotypes were aligned to IMGT TRBV, TRBD and TRBJ reference segments using MiTCR v1.1. Analysis was restricted to V-J combinations with a frequency above 0.0001, which covered 99.2% of repertoires. A TCS score was defined as the ratio of F50 (clonal expansion) to E x V (chaos), with BLOSUM62-based TCRdist applied between CDR3 peptides within each V-J. Welch's t-statistics and random forest reduced roughly 530 V-J features to 13, which were used in a naive Bayes classifier (R e1071). No statistical method was used to set the sample size in advance, and investigators knew the group allocation. The paper reports TCR Vbeta CDR3 sequencing of over 130 peripheral blood samples: 40 to 45 ophthalmopathy, fewer than 80 hyperthyroidism and approximately 17 progressor patients.

The TCR comes from a woman between 18 and 29 years old with Graves disease. Donor details come from another sample of the same person, matched by shared clones. Recombination linked TRBV19 to TRBJ1-6; no D segment can be confidently identified. The sample was peripheral blood mononuclear cells (PBMCs), taken at new diagnosis, from a patient treated with antithyroid drugs. The nucleotide sequence reads TGTGCCAGTAGTCGGGAAGGCGGTTCACCCCTCCACTTT. This sequence encodes CASSREGGSPLHF.